Listed below are T cell receptor beta chains from one sample, sequenced in a study of control samples from healthy donors and cancer patients. Generated by immunoSEQ multiplex PCR, the TCRdb table keeps only in-frame clones and is missing some. The data hold about 110,000 clones, with 70% to 85% observed a single time. Source material: blood. Receptors were obtained from a man aged 18 to 29 in good health. CDR3s include the opening cysteine and the closing phenylalanine or tryptophan. Fields, in order: CDR3 protein, CDR3 DNA, clone size, V gene, J gene, D gene. The D gene is left open where the match is weak. A clone size is listed for some rows: how often the clone was seen (once, few, many), or a class if it is expanded.

CASTSKQGRNSPLHF	TGTGCCAGCACCTCGAAGCAGGGGCGAAATTCACCCCTCCACTTT	-	TRBV7-2	TRBJ1-6	-
CASSDRRIRGNTEAFF	TGTGCCAGCAGTGATCGAAGGATTAGAGGAAACACTGAAGCTTTCTTT	-	TRBV25-1	TRBJ1-1	-
CASSTWAGEEKLFF	TGTGCCAGCAGCACCTGGGCAGGGGAAGAAAAACTGTTTTTT	-	TRBV11-2	TRBJ1-4	-
CASRLPNTEAFF	TGTGCAAGTCGCTTACCGAACACTGAAGCTTTCTTT	-	TRBV12-2	TRBJ1-1	-
CASSRGLVDTQYF	TGTGCCAGTAGTCGGGGACTAGTGGATACGCAGTATTTT	-	TRBV19	TRBJ2-3	TRBD2
CASSEGTGDSVRAYEQYF	TGTGCCAGCAGTGAAGGGACAGGGGATTCCGTCAGGGCCTACGAGCAGTACTTC	-	TRBV2	TRBJ2-7	TRBD1
CASSPAGDYGYTF	TGCGCCAGCAGCCCAGCGGGGGACTATGGCTACACCTTC	-	TRBV5-1	TRBJ1-2	-
CATSDFNSRTDTQYF	TGTGCCACCAGTGATTTCAATAGCCGGACAGATACGCAGTATTTT	-	TRBV24-1	TRBJ2-3	-
CASSPEMAGPLGNTIYF	TGTGCCAGCAGCCCCGAGATGGCGGGACCCCTTGGAAACACCATATATTTT	-	TRBV5-4	TRBJ1-3	-
CSVVRVMNTEAFF	TGCAGCGTTGTTCGGGTTATGAACACTGAAGCTTTCTTT	-	TRBV29-1	TRBJ1-1	-
CASIAGSNYGYTF	TGTGCCAGCATCGCAGGGAGTAACTATGGCTACACCTTC	few	TRBV6-5	TRBJ1-2	-
CASSLSGDSFYGYTF	TGTGCCAGCAGTTTATCTGGGGACAGCTTCTATGGCTACACCTTC	-	TRBV27	TRBJ1-2	TRBD1
CASSPYTPGQSLGEAFF	TGTGCCAGCAGCCCCTACACTCCGGGACAGTCTTTAGGTGAAGCTTTCTTT	-	TRBV14	TRBJ1-1	TRBD1
CASSEQGGYTEAFF	TGTGCCAGCAGTGAACAGGGAGGGTACACTGAAGCTTTCTTT	-	TRBV6-1	TRBJ1-1	-
CASSMWAGEAFF	TGTGCCAGCTCGATGTGGGCCGGAGAAGCTTTCTTT	few	TRBV6-5	TRBJ1-1	-
CAASRGQPGPDTQYF	TGCGCCGCCAGCAGAGGTCAACCGGGGCCAGATACGCAGTATTTT	-	TRBV5-1	TRBJ2-3	-
CASSGQRPYGYTF	TGTGCCAGCAGCGGACAGCGCCCCTATGGCTACACCTTC	few	TRBV7-9	TRBJ1-2	-
CASRLDRAYEQYF	TGTGCCAGCAGACTAGACAGGGCCTACGAGCAGTACTTC	-	TRBV2	TRBJ2-7	TRBD1
CASSLQGQGARNNEQFF	TGCGCCAGCAGCTTACAGGGACAGGGGGCGCGGAACAATGAGCAGTTCTTC	-	TRBV5-1	TRBJ2-1	TRBD1
CASSYRDTADTQYF	TGCGCCAGCAGCTACCGGGACACCGCAGATACGCAGTATTTT	-	TRBV5-1	TRBJ2-3	-
CASSPSVGRGETQYF	TGTGCCAGCTCACCTTCCGTGGGACGAGGAGAGACCCAGTACTTC	once	TRBV18	TRBJ2-5	-
CASSANPQYF	TGTGCCAGCAGTGCTAACCCACAGTACTTC	-	TRBV28	TRBJ2-5	-
CASSAWSLGNEKLFF	TGTGCCAGCAGCGCCTGGAGTCTGGGTAATGAAAAACTGTTTTTT	-	TRBV5-6	TRBJ1-4	-
CASSLTKGDEQFF	TGTGCCAGCTCACTCACAAAGGGTGATGAGCAGTTCTTC	-	TRBV18	TRBJ2-1	-
CASSPRAGKQGIYEQYF	TGTGCCAGCAGTCCACGGGCTGGGAAACAGGGTATATACGAGCAGTACTTC	-	TRBV6-6	TRBJ2-7	-
CASSDRGNSPLHF	TGTGCCAGCAGTGACCGAGGCAATTCACCCCTCCACTTT	-	TRBV5-4	TRBJ1-6	-
CASSPSTGANTGELFF	TGTGCCAGCAGCCCCTCGACAGGTGCGAACACCGGGGAGCTGTTTTTT	-	TRBV9	TRBJ2-2	-
CASEGVSNEAFF	TGTGCCAGCGAAGGAGTGTCCAACGAAGCTTTCTTT	-	TRBV6-6	TRBJ1-1	-
CASSLGGRRETQYF	TGTGCCAGCAGCTTAGGGGGGCGTCGAGAGACCCAGTACTTC	-	TRBV7-2	TRBJ2-5	-
CASSQGGWGQPQHF	TGTGCCAGCAGCCAAGGGGGTTGGGGTCAGCCCCAGCATTTT	-	TRBV7-2	TRBJ1-5	-
CASSPLGRSNTEAFF	TGTGCCAGCAGCCCCCTAGGCAGATCGAACACTGAAGCTTTCTTT	once	TRBV9	TRBJ1-1	-
CAWGGPRKGIYGYTF	TGTGCCTGGGGCGGACCCCGGAAGGGAATCTATGGCTACACCTTC	-	TRBV30	TRBJ1-2	-
CASSSGTGSREQYF	TGTGCCAGCAGCTCCGGGACAGGGTCCCGCGAGCAGTACTTC	few	TRBV7-2	TRBJ2-7	TRBD1
CASSLGTGPTYEQYF	TGTGCCAGCAGCCTTGGGACAGGGCCCACCTACGAGCAGTACTTC	-	TRBV11-2	TRBJ2-7	TRBD1
CSVTPTRYTEAFF	TGCAGCGTTACCCCGACTAGATACACTGAAGCTTTCTTT	-	TRBV29-1	TRBJ1-1	-